The clone carrying this T cell receptor (beta chain) was recorded only once. The data were taken from a study of blood T cell repertoires in COVID-19. At the level of the study: Donors in the United States, Italy and Spain gave samples during acute or convalescent COVID-19. Sources were T cells, B-cell-depleted T cells, or PBMCs; the material itself was cDNA or gDNA.

Source study methods: Amplified reference gene primers provided the basis for estimating nucleated cell counts. Sequenced by immunoSEQ multiplex PCR; TCRdb stores in-frame clones only, minus some. That table supplies the V and J calls and clone size; D and trimming were determined from the DNA. The repertoire holds under 200,000 clones, with 60% to 80% as singletons. V lost 4 bases, J lost 5 bases, and 9 bases stayed unmatched. In germline, CDR1 is SGHRS, CDR2 YFSETQ. The CDR3 contains 16 residues. This rearrangement joins TRBV5-1 to TRBJ2-2, with 9 bases that match TRBD1. Sequencing was carried out using peripheral blood. This sequence originates from a man aged 70 or older with acute or convalescent COVID-19. The CDR3 region is CASSKYRGRGTGELFF. CDR3 nucleotide sequence: TGCGCCAGCAGCAAATACAGGGGGCGAGGGACCGGGGAGCTGTTTTTT.